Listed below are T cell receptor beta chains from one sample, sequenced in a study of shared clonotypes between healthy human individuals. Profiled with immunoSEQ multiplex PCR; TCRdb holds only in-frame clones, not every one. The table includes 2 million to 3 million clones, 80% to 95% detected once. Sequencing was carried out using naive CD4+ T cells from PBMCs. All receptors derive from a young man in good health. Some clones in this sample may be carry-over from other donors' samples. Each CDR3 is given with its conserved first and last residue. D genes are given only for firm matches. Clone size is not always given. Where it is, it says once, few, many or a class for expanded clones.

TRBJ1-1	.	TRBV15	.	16	TGTGCCACCAGCAGAGGTTGGGGGCCAATGAACACTGAAGCTTTCTTT	CATSRGWGPMNTEAFF
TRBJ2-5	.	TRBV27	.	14	TGTGCCAGCAGTCGGGTGGGGGGCCGGGAGACCCAGTACTTC	CASSRVGGRETQYF
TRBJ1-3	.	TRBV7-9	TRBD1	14	TGTGCCAGCAGCCAGACAGGGCCTGGAAACACCATATATTTT	CASSQTGPGNTIYF
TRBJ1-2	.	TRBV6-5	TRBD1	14	TGTGCCAGCAGTCGCAGGATGACAGGGCAAGGCTACACCTTC	CASSRRMTGQGYTF
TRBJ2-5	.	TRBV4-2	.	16	TGTGCCAGCAGCCAAGACGGTAGCGGAGGGGGGAAGACCCAGTACTTC	CASSQDGSGGGKTQYF
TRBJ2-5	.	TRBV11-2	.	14	TGTGCCAGCAGCTCGGGGCCTCACCAAGAGACCCAGTACTTC	CASSSGPHQETQYF
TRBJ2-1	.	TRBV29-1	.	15	TGCAGCGGGGTACGGACGTACAGCTCCTACAATGAGCAGTTCTTC	CSGVRTYSSYNEQFF
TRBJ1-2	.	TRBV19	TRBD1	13	TGTGCCAGTACCCGACAGGGGGAGGGTGGCTACACCTTC	CASTRQGEGGYTF
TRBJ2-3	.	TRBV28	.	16	TGTGCCAGCAGTCCGGGGGTCAGCCCTAGCACAGATACGCAGTATTTT	CASSPGVSPSTDTQYF
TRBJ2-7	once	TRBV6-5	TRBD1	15	TGTGCCAGCAGTTACCCGGGACAGGGTTTCTACGAGCAGTACTTC	CASSYPGQGFYEQYF
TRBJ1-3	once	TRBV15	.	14	TGTGCCACCAGCAGAGGATCATCTGGAAACACCATATATTTT	CATSRGSSGNTIYF
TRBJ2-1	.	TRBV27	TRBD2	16	TGTGCCAGCAGTCCGCTGATGGGACGCGGGAGCAATGAGCAGTTCTTC	CASSPLMGRGSNEQFF
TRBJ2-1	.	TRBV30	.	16	TGTGCCTGGAGTGTGTATGACGGCGCTACCTACAATGAGCAGTTCTTC	CAWSVYDGATYNEQFF
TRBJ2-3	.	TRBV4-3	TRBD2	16	TGCGCCAGCAGCCCCCGCGGGAGTACTCCCACAGATACGCAGTATTTT	CASSPRGSTPTDTQYF
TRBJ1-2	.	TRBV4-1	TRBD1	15	TGCGCCAGCAGCCCTATAACAGGGGTCGAACATGGCTACACCTTC	CASSPITGVEHGYTF
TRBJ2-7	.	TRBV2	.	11	TGTGCCAGCAGTGAAAGTGGGGAGCAGTACTTC	CASSESGEQYF
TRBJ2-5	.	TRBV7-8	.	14	TGTGCCAGCAGCCATCGCGGGGTTGGAGAGACCCAGTACTTC	CASSHRGVGETQYF
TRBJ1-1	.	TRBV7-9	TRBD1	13	TGTGCCAGCAGCTTGGACAGGGGGAGAGAAGCTTTCTTT	CASSLDRGREAFF
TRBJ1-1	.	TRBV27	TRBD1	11	TGTGCCAGCAGATCAGCGGGACAGGCCTTCTTT	CASRSAGQAFF
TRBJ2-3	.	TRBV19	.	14	TGTGCCAGTAGTATTGGGCCTAGCACAGATACGCAGTATTTT	CASSIGPSTDTQYF
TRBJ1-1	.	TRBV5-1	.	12	TGCGCCAGCAGGAGGGCGAACACTGAAGCTTTCTTT	CASRRANTEAFF
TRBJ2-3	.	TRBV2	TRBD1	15	TGTGCCAGCAGCCTCACAGGGGCCCGGACAGATACGCAGTATTTT	CASSLTGARTDTQYF
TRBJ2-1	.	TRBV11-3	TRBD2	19	TGTGCCAGCAGCGTGGGGGGACTAGCGGGAGGCCCACCCGCCAATGAGCAGTTCTTC	CASSVGGLAGGPPANEQFF
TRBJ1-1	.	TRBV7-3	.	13	TGTGCCAGCAGCTTGCATCAGAACACTGAAGCTTTCTTT	CASSLHQNTEAFF
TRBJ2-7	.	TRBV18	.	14	TGTGCCAGCTCACCAGGAACGGGGACCTACGAGCAGTACTTC	CASSPGTGTYEQYF
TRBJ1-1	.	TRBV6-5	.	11	TGTGCCAGCACGGGACGAACAGAAGCTTTCTTT	CASTGRTEAFF
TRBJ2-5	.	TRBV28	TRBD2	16	TGTGCCAGCAGTCTTACTAGCGGGTCCCCTGCGGAGACCCAGTACTTC	CASSLTSGSPAETQYF
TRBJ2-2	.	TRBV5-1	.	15	TGCGCCAGCAGCTTGCTAGGGGTCGACACCGGGGAGCTGTTTTTT	CASSLLGVDTGELFF
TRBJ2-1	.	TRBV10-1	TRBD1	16	TGCGCCAGCAGTGGGGGCCGAGGACAGGGGGCAAATGAGCAGTTCTTC	CASSGGRGQGANEQFF
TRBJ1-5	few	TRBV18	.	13	TGTGCCAGCCTAGCAGGGTATGGTCAGCCCCAGCATTTT	CASLAGYGQPQHF
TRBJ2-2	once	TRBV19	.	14	TGTGCCAGTAGTAATTCACTAGTCTCCGGGGAGCTGTTTTTT	CASSNSLVSGELFF
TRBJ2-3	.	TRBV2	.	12	TGTGCCAGCAGTGAAGAGGCGGATACGCAGTATTTT	CASSEEADTQYF
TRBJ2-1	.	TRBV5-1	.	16	TGCGCCAGCAGCTTGGTGGCCGGGGGCGACTACAATGAGCAGTTCTTC	CASSLVAGGDYNEQFF
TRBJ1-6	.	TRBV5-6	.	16	TGTGCCAGCAGCTCACCGGGACACGGGGGGAATTCACCCCTCCACTTT	CASSSPGHGGNSPLHF
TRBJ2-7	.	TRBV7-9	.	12	TGTGCCAGCAGTCGAACCGGGACGAATAAGTACTTC	CASSRTGTNKYF
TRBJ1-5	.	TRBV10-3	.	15	TGTGCCACCGATAAATCAGGGTCTGGCAATCAGCCCCAGCATTTT	CATDKSGSGNQPQHF
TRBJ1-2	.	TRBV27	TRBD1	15	TGTGCCAGCAGTTTGGGACAGGGCGCACACTATGGCTACACCTTC	CASSLGQGAHYGYTF
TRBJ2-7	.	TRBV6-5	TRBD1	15	TGTGCCAGCAGCAATTATCGGACAGGAGGCTACGAGCAGTACTTC	CASSNYRTGGYEQYF
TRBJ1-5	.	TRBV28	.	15	TGTGCCAGCAGTACGACAGGCCATAGCAATCAGCCCCAGCATTTT	CASSTTGHSNQPQHF
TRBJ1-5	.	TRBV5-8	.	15	TGTGCCAGCAGCTTGGCCCGACAGAATAATCAGCCCCAGCATTTT	CASSLARQNNQPQHF
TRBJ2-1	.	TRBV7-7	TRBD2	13	TGTGCCAGCAGCTTACTGACTAGCGGTGAGCAGTTCTTC	CASSLLTSGEQFF
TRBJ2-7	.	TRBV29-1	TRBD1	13	TGCAGCGTTGATGGGCAGGGGGCCTACGAGCAGTACTTC	CSVDGQGAYEQYF
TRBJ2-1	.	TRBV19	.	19	TGTGCCAGTGTCTCGACCGGGGGGCGATCACCGACCTCCTACAATGAGCAGTTCTTC	CASVSTGGRSPTSYNEQFF
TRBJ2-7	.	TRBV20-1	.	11	TGCAGTGCTAAGGACTCCTACGAGCAGTACTTC	CSAKDSYEQYF
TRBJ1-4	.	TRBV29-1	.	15	TGCAGCGTTCTGCGCCCCGGGGGGAAAGATGAAAAACTGTTTTTT	CSVLRPGGKDEKLFF
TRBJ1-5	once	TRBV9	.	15	TGTGCCAGCAGCGAGAGCGCAGGGGTTGGGCAGCCCCGGCATTTT	CASSESAGVGQPRHF
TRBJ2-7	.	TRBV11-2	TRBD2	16	TGTGCCAGCAGCCCATGGGGTAGCGGGAGCTCCTACGAGCAGTACTTC	CASSPWGSGSSYEQYF
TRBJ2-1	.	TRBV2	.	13	TGTGCCAGCATCCTGCCCTCCTACAATGAGCAGTTCTTC	CASILPSYNEQFF
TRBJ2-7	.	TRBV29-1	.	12	TGCAGCGCCCGGGAGCGTACGTACGAGCAGTACTTC	CSARERTYEQYF
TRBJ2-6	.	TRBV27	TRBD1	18	TGTGCCAGCAGTCGAAGGACAGGGTCTACCGCTGGGGCCAACGTCCTGACTTTC	CASSRRTGSTAGANVLTF
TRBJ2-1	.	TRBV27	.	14	TGTGCCAGCAGTTTAATGCGTGGCCGAAGCAGGCCGTTCTTC	CASSLMRGRSRPFF
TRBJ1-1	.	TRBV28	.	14	TGTGCCAGCAGTTCCCAATATGAGGGGGTGCGAGCTTTCTTT	CASSSQYEGVRAFF
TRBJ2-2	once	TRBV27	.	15	TGTGCCAGCACGGTGAAAGGGGGGTACACCGGGGAGCTGTTTTTT	CASTVKGGYTGELFF
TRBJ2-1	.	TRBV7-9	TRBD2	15	TGTGCCAGCAGCTTGACTAGCGGGGGGCGGGCCGAGCAGTTCTTC	CASSLTSGGRAEQFF
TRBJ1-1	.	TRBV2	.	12	TGTGCCAGCAGGGCACAGAGTGATGAAGCTTTCTTT	CASRAQSDEAFF
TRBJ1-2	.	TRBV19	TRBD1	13	TGTGCCAGCCGGTTACAGGGGGCGCGGGGCTACACCTTC	CASRLQGARGYTF